These T cell receptor beta chains were read from a single sample in a study of PD-1 blockade in classical Hodgkin lymphoma. Data came from immunoSEQ multiplex PCR; TCRdb stores just in-frame clones and leaves some out. The sample has fewer than 40,000 clones, more than 85% seen once. Source material: CD4+ T cells from blood. Source of these receptors: a human donor with classical Hodgkin lymphoma. CDR3s include the opening cysteine and the closing phenylalanine or tryptophan. D genes are given only for firm matches. Where a row states a size, it is once, few, many or the class of an expanded clone; other rows omit it.

D gene	V gene	clone size	J gene	CDR3 DNA	CDR3 protein
.	TRBV9	.	TRBJ1-3	TGTGCCAGCAGCGTACAGGGATCTGGAAACACCATATATTTT	CASSVQGSGNTIYF
.	TRBV10-1	.	TRBJ2-3	TGCGCCAGCAGTGAGGGGGTAGATACGCAGTATTTT	CASSEGVDTQYF
.	TRBV11-2	.	TRBJ2-5	TGTGCCAGCAGCTACGCGTTTAGGGGGGAGACCCAGTACTTC	CASSYAFRGETQYF
.	TRBV29-1	.	TRBJ1-1	TGCAGCGTGGGGCGCCTGAACACTGAAGCTTTCTTT	CSVGRLNTEAFF
.	TRBV10-1	.	TRBJ1-3	TGCGCCAACCCGAGATCCCCCATTTATTTT	CANPRSPIYF
.	TRBV29-1	few	TRBJ1-6	TGCAGCGACTCGGGACGGTATAATTCACCCCTCCACTTT	CSDSGRYNSPLHF
TRBD1	TRBV28	.	TRBJ1-4	TGTGCCAGCAGTTTAGGGGGGGACAGGGATACAACTAATGAAAAACTGTTTTTT	CASSLGGDRDTTNEKLFF
.	TRBV5-4	.	TRBJ2-7	TGTGCCAGCAGCTTGCCGGGGGCCCAGGAGTACGAGCAGTACTTC	CASSLPGAQEYEQYF
TRBD1	TRBV18	.	TRBJ1-1	TGTGCCAGCTCACCAAGAAATCCAGGGACAGGGGAACAAGCTTTCTTT	CASSPRNPGTGEQAFF
.	TRBV7-2	.	TRBJ1-1	TGTGCCAGCAGCTCTTACACTGAAGCTTTCTTT	CASSSYTEAFF
TRBD1	TRBV6-6	.	TRBJ2-4	TGTGCCAGCAGCTTCCGGGACAGAGAAAACATTCAGTACTTC	CASSFRDRENIQYF
.	TRBV9	.	TRBJ1-3	TGTGCCAGCAGCGTAGCTACTGGGATCTCTGGAAACACCATATATTTT	CASSVATGISGNTIYF
TRBD2	TRBV9	.	TRBJ2-3	TGTGCCAGCAGCGTACTAGCGGGAGGGCCGAGGCAGTATTTT	CASSVLAGGPRQYF
.	TRBV6-4	.	TRBJ1-6	TGTGCCAGCAGCAACGGGTACAGGGTGCTTTCGAACTATAATTCACCCCTCCACTTT	CASSNGYRVLSNYNSPLHF
TRBD1	TRBV6-5	.	TRBJ1-1	TGTGCCAGCAGTCAACAGGGGGCTGAAGCTTTCTTT	CASSQQGAEAFF
.	TRBV5-4	once	TRBJ2-7	TGTGCCAGCAGCTCTCCAGGGATCCACGAGCAGTACTTC	CASSSPGIHEQYF
.	TRBV7-2	.	TRBJ2-2	TGTGCCAGCAGCTTACTCGGACACGGCGGGGAGCTGTTTTTT	CASSLLGHGGELFF
.	TRBV15	.	TRBJ1-5	TGTGCCACCAGCAGAGTAGGAGACAATCAGCCCCAGCATTTT	CATSRVGDNQPQHF
.	TRBV6-5	.	TRBJ1-6	TGTGCCAGCAGAGGACGGACAAATAATTCACCCCTCCACTTT	CASRGRTNNSPLHF
.	TRBV28	.	TRBJ1-5	TGTGCCAGCCTTTCAGGGCAGGGGCATAGTCAGCCCCAGCATTTT	CASLSGQGHSQPQHF
.	TRBV2	.	TRBJ2-7	TGTGCCAGCAGCCCAGACAGGGGACTACTCTACGAGCAGTACTTC	CASSPDRGLLYEQYF
.	TRBV7-2	.	TRBJ1-5	TGTGCCAGCAGCTTGGGGGGGAAGGATCAGCCCCAGCATTTT	CASSLGGKDQPQHF
.	TRBV9	.	TRBJ2-3	TGTGCCAGCAGCCTACAGAGTGCTACGCAGTATTTT	CASSLQSATQYF
.	TRBV10-1	.	TRBJ2-2	TGCGCCAGCAGTGCGAGAGGGGCCGGGGAGCTGTTTTTT	CASSARGAGELFF
TRBD1	TRBV19	.	TRBJ2-1	TGTGCCAGTAGTATTAGTCGGGGGACAGGGGGAGATGAGCAGTTCTTC	CASSISRGTGGDEQFF
.	TRBV28	.	TRBJ1-2	TGTGCCAGCAGTTCACGGGGAAAAAGCTATGGCTACACCTTC	CASSSRGKSYGYTF
.	TRBV7-2	.	TRBJ1-5	TGTGCCAGCAGCCCCTCGGGGGAGTTTAATCAGCCCCAGCATTTT	CASSPSGEFNQPQHF